This entry describes one T cell receptor beta chain. Antigen specificity is unknown. TCRdb processed the 5' RACE reads again and assigns one entry to each CDR3 protein, with no DNA. The specimen's table records around 370,000 distinct CDR3 sequences. The CDR3 contains 15 residues. This record comes from a study of monozygotic twins with inflammatory bowel disease. Findings and caveats of the study: Relative clonotype sharing with others was diminished in IBD patients versus healthy twins, particularly with disease activity.

Input material: blood. This chain links TRBV12-3 or TRBV12-4 with TRBJ2-1; TCRdb calls TRBD2, which cannot be checked without DNA. This TCR derives from a human donor with ulcerative colitis or Crohn's disease, or a healthy co-twin of an affected twin (not recorded which). This chain's CDR3 is CASSKRGSSYNEQFF.